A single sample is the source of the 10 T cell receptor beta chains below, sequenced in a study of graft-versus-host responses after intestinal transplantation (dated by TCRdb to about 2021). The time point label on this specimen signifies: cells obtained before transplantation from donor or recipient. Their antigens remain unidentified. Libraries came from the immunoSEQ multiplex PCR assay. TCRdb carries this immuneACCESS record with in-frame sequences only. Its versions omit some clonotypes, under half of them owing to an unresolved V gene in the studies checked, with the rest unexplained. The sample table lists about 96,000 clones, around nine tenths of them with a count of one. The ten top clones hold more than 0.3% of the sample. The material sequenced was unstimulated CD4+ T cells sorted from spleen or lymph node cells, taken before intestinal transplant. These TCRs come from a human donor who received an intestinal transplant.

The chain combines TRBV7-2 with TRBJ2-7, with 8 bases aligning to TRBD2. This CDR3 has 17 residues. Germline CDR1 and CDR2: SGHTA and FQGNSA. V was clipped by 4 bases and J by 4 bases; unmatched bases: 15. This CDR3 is CASSSNPLAGVRYEQYF. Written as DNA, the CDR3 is TGTGCCAGCAGCTCAAACCCCCTAGCGGGTGTTAGGTACGAGCAGTACTTC. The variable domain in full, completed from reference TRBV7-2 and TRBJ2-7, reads GAGVSQSPSNKVTEKGKDVELRCDPISGHTALYWYRQSLGQGLEFLIYFQGNSAPDKSGLPSDRFSAERTGGSVSTLTIQRTQQEDSAVYLCASSSNPLAGVRYEQYFGPGTRLTVT.

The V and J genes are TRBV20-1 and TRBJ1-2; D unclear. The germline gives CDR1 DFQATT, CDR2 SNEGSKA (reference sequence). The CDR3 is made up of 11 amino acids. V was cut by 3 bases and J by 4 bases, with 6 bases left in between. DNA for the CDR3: TGCAGTGCTAGCAACGTCTATGGCTACACCTTC. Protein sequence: CSASNVYGYTF.

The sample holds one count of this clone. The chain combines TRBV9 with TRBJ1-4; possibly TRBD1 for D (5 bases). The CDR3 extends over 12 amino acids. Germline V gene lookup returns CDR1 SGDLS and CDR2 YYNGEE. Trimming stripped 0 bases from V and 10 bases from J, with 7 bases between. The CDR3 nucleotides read TGTGCCAGCAGCGTAGTGGGGGGAAAACTGTTTTTT. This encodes CASSVVGGKLFF.

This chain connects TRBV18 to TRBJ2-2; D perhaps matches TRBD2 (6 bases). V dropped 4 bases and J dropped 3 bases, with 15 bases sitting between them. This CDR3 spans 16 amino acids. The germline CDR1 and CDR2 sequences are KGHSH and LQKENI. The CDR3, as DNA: TGTGCCAGCTCACGAGAGTCAGGGACTTACACCGGGGAGCTGTTTTTT. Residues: CASSRESGTYTGELFF.

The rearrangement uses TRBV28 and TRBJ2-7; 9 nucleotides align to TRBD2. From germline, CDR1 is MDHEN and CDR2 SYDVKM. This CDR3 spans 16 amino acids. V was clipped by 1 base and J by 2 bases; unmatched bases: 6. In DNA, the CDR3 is TGTGCCAGCAGTTTATCAGCGGGAGGCCCGACCTACGAGCAGTACTTC. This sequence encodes CASSLSAGGPTYEQYF.

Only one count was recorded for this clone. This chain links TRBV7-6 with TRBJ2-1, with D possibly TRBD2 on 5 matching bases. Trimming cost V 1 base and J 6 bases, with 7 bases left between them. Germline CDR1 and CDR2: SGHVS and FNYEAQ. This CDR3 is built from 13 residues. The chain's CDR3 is CASSLGGPNEQFF. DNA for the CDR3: TGTGCCAGCAGCTTAGGCGGGCCCAATGAGCAGTTCTTC.

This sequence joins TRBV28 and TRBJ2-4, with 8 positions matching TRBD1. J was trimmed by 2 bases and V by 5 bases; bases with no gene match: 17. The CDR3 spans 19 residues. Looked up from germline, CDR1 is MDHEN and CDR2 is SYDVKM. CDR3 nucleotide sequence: TGTGCCAGCAGTCTCTGGACAGGGTTGAGGGATTTAACCAAAAACATTCAGTACTTC. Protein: CASSLWTGLRDLTKNIQYF.

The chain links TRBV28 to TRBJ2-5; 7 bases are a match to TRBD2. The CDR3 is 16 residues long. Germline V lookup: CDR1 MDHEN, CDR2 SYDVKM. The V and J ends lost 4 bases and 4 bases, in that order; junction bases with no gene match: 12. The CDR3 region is CASSWGTTRSGETQYF. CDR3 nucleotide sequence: TGTGCCAGCAGTTGGGGGACTACCCGATCGGGAGAGACCCAGTACTTC. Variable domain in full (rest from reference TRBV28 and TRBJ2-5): DVKVTQSSRYLVKRTGEKVFLECVQDMDHENMFWYRQDPGLGLRLIYFSYDVKMKEKGDIPEGYSVSREKKERFSLILESASTNQTSMYLCASSWGTTRSGETQYFGPGTRLLVL.

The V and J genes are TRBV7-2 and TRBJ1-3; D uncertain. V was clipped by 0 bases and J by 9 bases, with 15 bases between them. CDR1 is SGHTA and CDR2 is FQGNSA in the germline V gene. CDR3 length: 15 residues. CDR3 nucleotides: TGTGCCAGCAGCTTAGCCGTGGTGCGAGGAGGCACCATATATTTT. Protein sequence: CASSLAVVRGGTIYF.

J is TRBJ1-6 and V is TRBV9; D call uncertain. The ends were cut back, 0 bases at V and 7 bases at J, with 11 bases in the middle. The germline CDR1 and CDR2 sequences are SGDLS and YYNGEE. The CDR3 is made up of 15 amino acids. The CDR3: CASSVGWEGNSPLHF. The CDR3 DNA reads TGTGCCAGCAGCGTAGGATGGGAGGGCAATTCACCCCTCCACTTT.